The clone carrying this T cell receptor beta chain was counted many times. There are 13 residues in the CDR3. V lost 0 bases to trimming and J lost 5 bases, with 8 bases between them. This record comes from a study of identical twins. TCRdb recomputed calls from the 5' RACE reads with MiXCR, one row per CDR3 protein. The sample includes 700,000 or so distinct CDR3 sequences, 8.6% seen only once; the top ten take roughly 0.9%. This sample was shared with a second study, whose subject was yellow fever vaccine responses in identical twins.

This TCR derives from a woman between 18 and 30 years old in good health. Sequencing input: PBMCs. The chain employs TRBV12-3 or TRBV12-4 and TRBJ2-7, with D possibly TRBD2 on 6 matching bases. The CDR3 here is CASSLAGGHEQYF. As DNA, the CDR3 is TGTGCCAGCAGTTTAGCGGGAGGCCACGAGCAGTACTTC.